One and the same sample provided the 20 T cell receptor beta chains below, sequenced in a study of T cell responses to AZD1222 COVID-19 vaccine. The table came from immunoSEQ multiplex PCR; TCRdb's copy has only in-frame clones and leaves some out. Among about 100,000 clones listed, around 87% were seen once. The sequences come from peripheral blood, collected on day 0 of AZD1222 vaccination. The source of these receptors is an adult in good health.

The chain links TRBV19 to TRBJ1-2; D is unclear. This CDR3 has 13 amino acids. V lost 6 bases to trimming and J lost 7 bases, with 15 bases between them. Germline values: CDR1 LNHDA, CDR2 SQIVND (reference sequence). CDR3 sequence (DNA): TGTGCCAGTAGAAGAAGGGCTGAGGTTGGCTACACCTTC. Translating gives CASRRRAEVGYTF. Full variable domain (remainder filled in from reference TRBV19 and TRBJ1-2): DGGITQSPKYLFRKEGQNVTLSCEQNLNHDAMYWYRQDPGQGLRLIYYSQIVNDFQKGDIAEGYSVSREKKESFPLTVTSAQKNPTAFYLCASRRRAEVGYTFGSGTRLTVV.

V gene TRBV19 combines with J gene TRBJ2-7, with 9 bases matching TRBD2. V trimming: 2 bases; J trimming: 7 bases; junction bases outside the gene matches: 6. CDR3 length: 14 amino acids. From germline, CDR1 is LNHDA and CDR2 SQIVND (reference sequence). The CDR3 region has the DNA TGTGCCAGTAGTATATTAGCGGGAGAATATGAGCAGTACTTC. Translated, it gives CASSILAGEYEQYF.

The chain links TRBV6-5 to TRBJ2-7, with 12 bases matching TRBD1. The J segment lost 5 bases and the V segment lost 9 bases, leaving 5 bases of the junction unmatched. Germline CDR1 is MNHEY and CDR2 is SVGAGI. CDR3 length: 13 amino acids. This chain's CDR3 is CASTGTGGDEQYF. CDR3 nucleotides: TGTGCCAGTACCGGGACAGGGGGCGACGAGCAGTACTTC.

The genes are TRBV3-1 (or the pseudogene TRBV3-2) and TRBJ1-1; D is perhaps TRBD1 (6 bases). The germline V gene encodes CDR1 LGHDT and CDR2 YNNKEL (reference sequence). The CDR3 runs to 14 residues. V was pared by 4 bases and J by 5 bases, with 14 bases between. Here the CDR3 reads CASSRGGVSTEAFF. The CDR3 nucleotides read TGTGCCAGCAGCCGAGGGGGTGTTTCTACTGAAGCTTTCTTT.

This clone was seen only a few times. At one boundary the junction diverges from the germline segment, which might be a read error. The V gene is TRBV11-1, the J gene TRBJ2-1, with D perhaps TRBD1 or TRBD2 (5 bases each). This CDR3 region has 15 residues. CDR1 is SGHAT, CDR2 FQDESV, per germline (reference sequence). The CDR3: CASGFWGSSYNEQFF. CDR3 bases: TGTGCCAGCGGCTTCTGGGGGAGCTCCTACAATGAGCAGTTCTTC.

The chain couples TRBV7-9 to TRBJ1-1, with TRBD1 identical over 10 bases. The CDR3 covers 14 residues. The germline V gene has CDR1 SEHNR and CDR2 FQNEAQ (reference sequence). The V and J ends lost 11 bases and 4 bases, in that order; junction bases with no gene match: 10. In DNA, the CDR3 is TGTGCCTCCTTAAAGGACAGGGGGAGCACTGAAGCTTTCTTT. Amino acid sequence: CASLKDRGSTEAFF.

The CDR3 here is CASSPHGITNNQPQHF. The CDR3 DNA reads TGTGCCAGCAGTCCTCATGGGATCACCAACAATCAGCCCCAGCATTTT. The rearrangement joins TRBV27 to TRBJ1-5; D not resolved. Trimming took off 5 bases at V and 3 bases at J, with 17 bases between the two ends. The CDR3 runs to 16 residues. Germline V CDR1 and CDR2: MNHEY, SMNVEV (reference sequence).

The CDR3: CASSLAIGSYGYTF. As DNA, the CDR3 is TGTGCCAGCAGCTTAGCGATAGGGAGCTATGGCTACACCTTC. This chain uses TRBV7-9 with TRBJ1-2; D remains ambiguous. Deletions cut 0 bases from V and 4 bases from J, with 9 bases between. This CDR3 has 14 residues. Germline assignment: CDR1 SEHNR and CDR2 FQNEAQ (reference sequence). Combining the CDR3 with reference TRBV7-9 and TRBJ1-2 gives the whole variable domain DTGVSQNPRHKITKRGQNVTFRCDPISEHNRLYWYRQTLGQGPEFLTYFQNEAQLEKSRLLSDRFSAERPKGSFSTLEIQRTEQGDSAMYLCASSLAIGSYGYTFGSGTRLTVV.

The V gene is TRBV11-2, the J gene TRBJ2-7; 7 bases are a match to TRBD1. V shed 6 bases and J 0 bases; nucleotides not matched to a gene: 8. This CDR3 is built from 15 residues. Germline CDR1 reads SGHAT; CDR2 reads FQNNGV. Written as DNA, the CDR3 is TGTGCCAGCAGATCCCCGGGACAGCGCTCCTACGAGCAGTACTTC. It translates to CASRSPGQRSYEQYF.

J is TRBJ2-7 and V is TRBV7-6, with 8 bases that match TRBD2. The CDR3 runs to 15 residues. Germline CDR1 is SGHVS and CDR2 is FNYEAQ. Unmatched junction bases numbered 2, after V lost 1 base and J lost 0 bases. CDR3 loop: CASSLEGTSSYEQYF. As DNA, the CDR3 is TGTGCCAGCAGCTTAGAGGGGACTAGCTCCTACGAGCAGTACTTC.

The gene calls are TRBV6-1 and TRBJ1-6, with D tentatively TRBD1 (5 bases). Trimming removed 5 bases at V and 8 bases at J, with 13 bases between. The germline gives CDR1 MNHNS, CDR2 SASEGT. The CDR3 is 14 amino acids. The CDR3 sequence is CASSYSQGDSPLHF. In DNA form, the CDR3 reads TGTGCCAGCAGTTATTCCCAGGGTGATTCACCCCTCCACTTT.

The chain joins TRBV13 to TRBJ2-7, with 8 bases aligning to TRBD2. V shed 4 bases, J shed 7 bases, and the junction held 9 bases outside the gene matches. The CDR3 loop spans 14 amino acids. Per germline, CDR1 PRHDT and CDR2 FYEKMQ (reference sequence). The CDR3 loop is CASSSGGLFQEQYF. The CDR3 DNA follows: TGTGCCAGCAGCTCGGGAGGGCTATTTCAGGAGCAGTACTTC.

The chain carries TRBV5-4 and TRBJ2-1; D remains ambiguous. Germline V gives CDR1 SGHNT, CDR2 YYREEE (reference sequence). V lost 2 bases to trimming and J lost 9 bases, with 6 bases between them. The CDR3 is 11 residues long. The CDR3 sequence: CASSFDGEQFF. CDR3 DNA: TGTGCCAGCAGCTTTGACGGTGAGCAGTTCTTC.

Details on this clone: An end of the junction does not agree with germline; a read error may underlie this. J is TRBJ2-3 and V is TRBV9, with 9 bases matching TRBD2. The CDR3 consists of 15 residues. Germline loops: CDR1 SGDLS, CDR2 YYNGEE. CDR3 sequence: CASSVAGATTDTQYF. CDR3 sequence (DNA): TGTGCCAGCAGTGTAGCGGGGGCAACCACAGATACGCAGTATTTT.

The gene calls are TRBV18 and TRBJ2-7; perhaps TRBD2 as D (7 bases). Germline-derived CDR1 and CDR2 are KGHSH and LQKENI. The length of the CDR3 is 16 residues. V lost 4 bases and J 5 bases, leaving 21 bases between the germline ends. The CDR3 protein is CASSLFPGGRLDEQYF. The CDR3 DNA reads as TGTGCCAGCTCACTCTTCCCCGGGGGGCGCCTCGACGAGCAGTACTTC.

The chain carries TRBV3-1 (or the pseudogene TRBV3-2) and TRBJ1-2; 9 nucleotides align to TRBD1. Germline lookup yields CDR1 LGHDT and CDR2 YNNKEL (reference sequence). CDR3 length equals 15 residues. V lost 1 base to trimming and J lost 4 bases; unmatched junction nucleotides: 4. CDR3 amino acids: CASSQVGTGIYGYTF. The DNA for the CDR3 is TGTGCCAGCAGCCAAGTGGGGACAGGGATCTATGGCTACACCTTC.

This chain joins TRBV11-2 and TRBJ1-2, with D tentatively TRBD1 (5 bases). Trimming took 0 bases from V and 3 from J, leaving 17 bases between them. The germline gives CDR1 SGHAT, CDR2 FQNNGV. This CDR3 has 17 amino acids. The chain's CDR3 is CASSLDQGSGSHYGYTF. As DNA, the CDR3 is TGTGCCAGCAGCTTAGATCAGGGTAGCGGGTCCCACTATGGCTACACCTTC.

The CDR3 region is CAWSVVFGTEAFF. DNA of the CDR3: TGTGCCTGGAGTGTAGTGTTTGGCACTGAAGCTTTCTTT. The V and J genes are TRBV30 and TRBJ1-1; D remains unclear. The CDR3 sequence is 13 residues long. From germline, CDR1 is GTSNPN and CDR2 SVGIG (reference sequence). The germline V and J ends were trimmed by 0 bases and 4 bases, with 9 bases remaining between them.

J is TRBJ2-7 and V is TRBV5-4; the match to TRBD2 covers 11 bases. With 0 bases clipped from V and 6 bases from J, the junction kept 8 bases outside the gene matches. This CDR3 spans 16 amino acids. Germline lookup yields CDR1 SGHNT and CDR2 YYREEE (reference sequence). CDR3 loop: CASSLGGSLAGGEQYF. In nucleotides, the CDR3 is TGTGCCAGCAGCTTGGGGGGGAGTCTAGCGGGAGGCGAGCAGTACTTC.

The CDR3 DNA is TGTGCCAGCAGCTTAGGGCGGCTCGATAACTATGGCTACACCTTC. It specifies CASSLGRLDNYGYTF. The V call is TRBV7-9, the J call TRBJ1-2; D remains ambiguous. This CDR3 region has 15 residues. Germline CDR1 SEHNR, CDR2 FQNEAQ (reference sequence). V lost 1 base to trimming and J lost 1 base, with 10 bases between them.